Here is one T cell receptor beta chain with its context. These data come from a study of blood T cell repertoires in COVID-19. On the study more broadly: From the United States, Italy and Spain came samples of acute and convalescent COVID-19. Sample material is recorded as cDNA or gDNA derived from T cells, B-cell-depleted T cells, or PBMCs.

CDR3 size: 14 residues. Germline V gives CDR1 ENHRY, CDR2 SYGVKD. V lost 3 bases to trimming and J lost 7 bases; unmatched junction nucleotides: 5. Original handling: Amplification with reference gene primers provided the estimates of nucleated cell counts. The protocol was immunoSEQ multiplex PCR, while the TCRdb copy is restricted to in-frame clones and leaves out a portion. Clone size and V and J calls were adopted from that table, with D and trimming inferred from the DNA. The data hold over 250,000 clones, with approximately 85% observed a single time. Sequencing input: peripheral blood. The chain joins TRBV10-3 to TRBJ1-2; TRBD1 matches 10 bases. The TCR sequence derives from a woman aged 70 to 79 with acute or convalescent COVID-19. Here the CDR3 DNA reads TGTGCCATCAGTGACCCGACAGGGGGCCTTGGCTACACCTTC. Amino acid sequence: CAISDPTGGLGYTF.